The clone carrying this T cell receptor beta chain was detected a few times. Its antigen is undetermined. The entry originates in a study of beta chain features in type 1 diabetes. On the study more broadly: The patient and healthy donor groups were comparable for age, gender and cell yields. Study-wide results and limits: The influence of HLA type on TCRB rearrangement stayed undetermined. Insertions were fewer and deletions more numerous at VDJ junctions in type 1 diabetes patients.

Cell sorting via CD45RO/CCR7/CD25/CD127/CD95/CD27 was performed to obtain CD4+ naive, central memory, regulatory and stem cell-like memory cells. The ends were cut back, 2 bases at V and 3 bases at J, with 17 bases in the middle. The CDR3 extends over 17 amino acids. Germline-derived CDR1 and CDR2 are SGHTA and FQGNSA. The whole isolated RNA underwent reverse transcription, so sequencing captured expressed TCRB transcripts. Assay: immunoSEQ multiplex PCR; the TCRdb copy retains only in-frame clones and omits some. The sample lists fewer than 900,000 clones, 17% occurring once. This chain joins TRBV7-2 and TRBJ2-1; D is perhaps TRBD2 (5 bases). Sequenced sample: naive CD4+ T cells from blood. This clonotype was sampled from a young woman in good health. The CDR3 DNA reads as TGTGCCAGCAGCTTATTTGGTGGCGGAGGAGTCTACAATGAGCAGTTCTTC. Amino acids: CASSLFGGGGVYNEQFF.